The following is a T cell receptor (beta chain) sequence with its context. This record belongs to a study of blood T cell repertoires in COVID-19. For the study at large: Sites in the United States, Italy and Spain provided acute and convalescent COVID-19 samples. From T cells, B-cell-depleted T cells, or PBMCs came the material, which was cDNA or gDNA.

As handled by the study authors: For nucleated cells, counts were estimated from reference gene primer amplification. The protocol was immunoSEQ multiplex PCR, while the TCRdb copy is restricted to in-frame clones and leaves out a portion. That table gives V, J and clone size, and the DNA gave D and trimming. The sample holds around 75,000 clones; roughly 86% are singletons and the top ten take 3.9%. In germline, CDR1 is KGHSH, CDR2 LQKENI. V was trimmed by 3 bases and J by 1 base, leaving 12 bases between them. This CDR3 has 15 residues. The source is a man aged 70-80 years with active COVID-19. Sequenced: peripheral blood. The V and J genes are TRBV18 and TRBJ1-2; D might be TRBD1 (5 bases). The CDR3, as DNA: TGTGCCAGCTCACCTATCAGGGAACGTAACTATGGCTACACCTTC. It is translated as CASSPIRERNYGYTF.